A selection of T cell receptor beta chains follows, all from one sample in a study of blood T cell repertoires in COVID-19. The repertoire was sequenced with immunoSEQ multiplex PCR; TCRdb's copy has only in-frame clones and lacks some. The repertoire holds 200,000 to 250,000 clones, with around 87% as singletons. The sequencing input was peripheral blood. The source of these receptors is a woman younger than 45 who had recovered from COVID-19. The CDR3 runs from the conserved cysteine through the conserved F or W. A D gene is named only where the DNA matches it firmly. Expanded clones get a size class; other rows say once, few or many, or leave the size out.

abundance	v_gene	j_gene	d_gene	CDR3nt	CDR3aa
NA	TRBV4-1	TRBJ2-3	NA	TGCGCCAGCAGCCAGGCTTTAACAGATACGCAGTATTTT	CASSQALTDTQYF
NA	TRBV9	TRBJ2-3	TRBD2	TGTGCCAGCAGCGTCCCGGTTCTCGGGGGGGCCTCGGGAGATACGCAGTATTTT	CASSVPVLGGASGDTQYF
NA	TRBV27	TRBJ2-7	NA	TGTGCCAGCAGGGGCAGGGGTCGCTCCTACGAGCAGTACTTC	CASRGRGRSYEQYF
NA	TRBV19	TRBJ1-3	NA	TGTGCCAGTAGTATTTCGCGGGGGGGAAGCTCTGGAAACACCATATATTTT	CASSISRGGSSGNTIYF
NA	TRBV2	TRBJ2-7	NA	TGTGCCAGCAGGGCCAACACCGGGACTCTCTACGAGCAGTACTTC	CASRANTGTLYEQYF
NA	TRBV6-5	TRBJ2-7	NA	TGTGCCAGCAGTAGGACAGTAACCTACGAGCAGTACTTC	CASSRTVTYEQYF
once	TRBV5-6	TRBJ1-1	NA	TGTGCCAGCAGCCGGGTGGGGAACACTGAAGCTTTCTTT	CASSRVGNTEAFF
NA	TRBV5-1	TRBJ2-7	TRBD1	TGCGCCAGCACAATAGGGACAGGGTTGCCTCCCTCCTACGAGCAGTACTTC	CASTIGTGLPPSYEQYF
once	TRBV6-1	TRBJ2-1	NA	TGTGCCAGCAGTGAATTTTGGGGGGGGGCGTTCAATGAGCAGTTCTTC	CASSEFWGGAFNEQFF
NA	TRBV6-5	TRBJ1-2	NA	TGTGCCAGCAGTTACTCTGCAGGGGCGACCTATGGCTACACCTTC	CASSYSAGATYGYTF
NA	TRBV13	TRBJ1-1	NA	TGTGCCAGCAGCTTAGAACAAACTGAAGCTTTCTTT	CASSLEQTEAFF
NA	TRBV5-5	TRBJ2-7	NA	TGTGCCAGCAGCTTATTGAGAGGGTACGAGCAGTACTTC	CASSLLRGYEQYF
NA	TRBV2	TRBJ2-6	NA	TGTGCCAGCAGTGCCCCTCAGGGGAGCTCTGGGGCCAACGTCCTGACTTTC	CASSAPQGSSGANVLTF
NA	TRBV11-2	TRBJ2-6	TRBD1	TGTGCCAGCAGCTTGGACAGGGGGCTAGCTGGGGCCAACGTCCTGACTTTC	CASSLDRGLAGANVLTF
NA	TRBV3-1/TRBV3-2	TRBJ2-5	TRBD2	TGTGCCAGCAGCCACCGCGGGGGAGTCGTCCAAGAGACCCAGTACTTC	CASSHRGGVVQETQYF
NA	TRBV28	TRBJ1-4	NA	TGTGCCAGCAGTTTGGTCCAGGGGTTAGGTGAAAAACTGTTTTTT	CASSLVQGLGEKLFF
NA	TRBV5-1	TRBJ2-2	NA	TGCGCCAGCAGCTTCACACACAGGGCCGCCACCGGGGAGCTGTTTTTT	CASSFTHRAATGELFF
NA	TRBV29-1	TRBJ1-1	TRBD1	TGCAGCGTTGTGACAGGGCCTAGAGGCACTGAAGCTTTCTTT	CSVVTGPRGTEAFF
NA	TRBV7-9	TRBJ1-2	NA	TGTGCCAGCAGCTTCGCGGGGCTTGGTTTCTATGGCTACACCTTC	CASSFAGLGFYGYTF
few	TRBV20-1	TRBJ1-1	NA	TGCAGTGCTACAGCTGAAGCTTTCTTT	CSATAEAFF
NA	TRBV25-1	TRBJ1-6	TRBD1	TGTGCCAGTCGCCCGGGTGGGACAGGGGCCAATTCACCCCTCCACTTT	CASRPGGTGANSPLHF
NA	TRBV30	TRBJ2-5	TRBD2	TGTGCCTGGGCCCCCGGATGGCGGGGGGTAGAAGAGACCCAGTACTTC	CAWAPGWRGVEETQYF
NA	TRBV6-6	TRBJ1-2	NA	TGTGCCAGCAGAGAGACGGGGGGAGGCTATGGCTACACCTTC	CASRETGGGYGYTF
once	TRBV4-1	TRBJ2-7	TRBD2	TGCGCCAGCAGCCAAGTTCCCGGGACTAGAATCTACGAGCAGTACTTC	CASSQVPGTRIYEQYF
NA	TRBV19	TRBJ2-2	TRBD2	TGTGCCAGTACCCGGACTAGCGGGGGCCTGAACACCGGGGAGCTGTTTTTT	CASTRTSGGLNTGELFF
NA	TRBV9	TRBJ2-5	NA	TGTGCCAGCAGCGTAGGAACGGGGAGAGAGACCCAGTACTTC	CASSVGTGRETQYF
NA	TRBV18	TRBJ2-1	NA	TGTGCCAGCTCACCACGGATTCCGGGGTCCTGGGACAATGAGCAGTTCTTC	CASSPRIPGSWDNEQFF
once	TRBV7-9	TRBJ2-7	NA	TGTGCCAGCAGCTCCCCGTTGTTAGGAGGCTCCTACGAGCAGTACTTC	CASSSPLLGGSYEQYF
NA	TRBV2	TRBJ2-1	TRBD2	TGTGCCAGCAGCGATAGCGGGGCTTACAATGAGCAGTTCTTC	CASSDSGAYNEQFF
NA	TRBV4-2	TRBJ2-7	NA	TGTGCCAGCAGCCAAGCCCCGGGTTCCTACGAGCAGTACTTC	CASSQAPGSYEQYF
once	TRBV19	TRBJ2-3	NA	TGTGCCAGTAGTAAAGACAGGTACCTCACAGATACGCAGTATTTT	CASSKDRYLTDTQYF
NA	TRBV6-1	TRBJ2-2	NA	TGTGCCAGCAGTGAATTGGTCACAACGAACACCGGGGAGCTGTTTTTT	CASSELVTTNTGELFF
NA	TRBV12-3/TRBV12-4	TRBJ1-3	TRBD1	TGTGCCAGCGCTGGGACAGGGGGGAACACCATATATTTT	CASAGTGGNTIYF
NA	TRBV2	TRBJ1-5	NA	TGTGCCAGCAGTGAACAGGTATCGGATCAGCCCCAGCATTTT	CASSEQVSDQPQHF
NA	TRBV19	TRBJ1-1	NA	TGTGCCAGTAGTATTAGTCGGAACACTGAAGCTTTCTTT	CASSISRNTEAFF
NA	TRBV19	TRBJ2-2	TRBD2	TGTGCCAGTAGTAAGCTAGCGGGGGGAATCACCGGGGAGCTGTTTTTT	CASSKLAGGITGELFF
NA	TRBV5-6	TRBJ1-6	NA	TGTGCCAGCAGCTTGGGTATGAGGAATTCACCCCTCCACTTT	CASSLGMRNSPLHF
NA	TRBV24-1	TRBJ2-5	NA	TGTGCCAGGAGGGCAGGGATAGAGACCCAGTACTTC	CARRAGIETQYF
once	TRBV12-5	TRBJ1-1	NA	TGTGCTAGTGGTATACCCCCGGAATTCGGGGACACTGAAGCTTTCTTT	CASGIPPEFGDTEAFF
NA	TRBV12-5	TRBJ2-1	TRBD1	TGTGCTAGTGGTCCCCTCCCAGGGGGCGATAGGCATGAGCAGTTCTTC	CASGPLPGGDRHEQFF
NA	TRBV11-2	TRBJ2-3	NA	TGTGCCAGCAGCCACCCCCTTCTGGGGGCGGAATGGCGGGATACGCAGTATTTT	CASSHPLLGAEWRDTQYF
NA	TRBV5-1	TRBJ2-1	TRBD1	TGCGCCAGCAGCCACCAGGGACAGGGGGCCTACAATGAGCAGTTCTTC	CASSHQGQGAYNEQFF
NA	TRBV15	TRBJ1-5	NA	TGTGCCACCAGCAGAGATTTGGCCGGGGTCGGCAATCAGCCCCAGCATTTT	CATSRDLAGVGNQPQHF
NA	TRBV9	TRBJ2-6	NA	TGTGCCAGCAGCGTAAGCGGCAGGAGCTCTGGGGCCAACGTCCTGACTTTC	CASSVSGRSSGANVLTF
NA	TRBV4-1	TRBJ2-3	TRBD2	TGCGCCAGCAGCCTTGAAAGCGGGGGGCACACAGATACGCAGTATTTT	CASSLESGGHTDTQYF
NA	TRBV21-1	TRBJ1-5	NA	TGTGCCAGCAGGGAGGGTCATCAGCCCCAGCATTTT	CASREGHQPQHF
NA	TRBV19	TRBJ2-3	TRBD2	TGTGCCAGTAGTGTCTTAGCGGGGGCCAGCACAGATACGCAGTATTTT	CASSVLAGASTDTQYF
few	TRBV7-9	TRBJ1-6	NA	TGTGCCAGCAGCTTAGGGGGCAGGGTGGAAAATTCACCCCTCCACTTT	CASSLGGRVENSPLHF
NA	TRBV6-5	TRBJ1-6	NA	TGTGCCAGCACTATACAGGCCTCCTATAATTCACCCCTCCACTTT	CASTIQASYNSPLHF
NA	TRBV5-8	TRBJ1-5	TRBD1	TGTGCCAGCAGCGGACAGGGCGGAAGCAATCAGCCCCAGCATTTT	CASSGQGGSNQPQHF
NA	TRBV5-1	TRBJ2-5	NA	TGCGCCAGCAGCTTGGTTCCCGGAGGCCAAGAGACCCAGTACTTC	CASSLVPGGQETQYF
NA	TRBV6-6	TRBJ1-4	NA	TGTGCCAGCAAACCGGGACTGAATGAAAAACTGTTTTTT	CASKPGLNEKLFF
NA	TRBV5-1	TRBJ2-7	NA	TGCGCCAGCAGCTTGGGACCAGGAGGGGCTAACGAGCAGTACTTC	CASSLGPGGANEQYF
NA	TRBV19	TRBJ1-2	TRBD1	TGTGCCAGTACGGACAGGGCGCTTTTGGGCTACACCTTC	CASTDRALLGYTF
once	TRBV28	TRBJ1-1	NA	TGTGCCAGCAGTTTGCCTGGGGCAGTTGAAGCTTTCTTT	CASSLPGAVEAFF
NA	TRBV6-6	TRBJ2-2	NA	TGTGCCAGCAGTTCGGGGAACACCGGGGAGCTGTTTTTT	CASSSGNTGELFF
NA	TRBV5-1	TRBJ2-4	TRBD2	TGCGCCAGCAGCTTGGTTTTGGGTAGCGGGGGGTTATCCAAAAACATTCAGTACTTC	CASSLVLGSGGLSKNIQYF
few	TRBV5-1	TRBJ1-1	NA	TGCGCCAGCAGCTTGGAGGGCAGGGGAACTGAAGCTTTCTTT	CASSLEGRGTEAFF
few	TRBV19	TRBJ1-5	NA	TGTGCCAGTGTCCATAGTTCAGATATTATGAGCGATCAGCCCCAGCATTTT	CASVHSSDIMSDQPQHF